This T cell receptor (beta chain) emerged from a study of blood T cell repertoires in COVID-19. Only in-frame clones appear in the TCRdb table, and some are missing; sequencing was by immunoSEQ multiplex PCR. The table has about 88,000 clones, roughly 84% seen once. The V end was cut by 1 base, the J end by 5 bases, with 8 bases between. CDR1 is LGHNA, CDR2 YSLEER, per germline. This CDR3 contains 14 residues. Sequencing was carried out using peripheral blood. The sequence was collected from a woman older than 75 with acute or convalescent COVID-19. J is TRBJ2-2 and V is TRBV4-3; D gene ambiguous. CDR3 in amino acids: CASSQVGATGELFF. CDR3 sequence (DNA): TGCGCCAGCAGCCAAGTAGGAGCAACCGGGGAGCTGTTTTTT.